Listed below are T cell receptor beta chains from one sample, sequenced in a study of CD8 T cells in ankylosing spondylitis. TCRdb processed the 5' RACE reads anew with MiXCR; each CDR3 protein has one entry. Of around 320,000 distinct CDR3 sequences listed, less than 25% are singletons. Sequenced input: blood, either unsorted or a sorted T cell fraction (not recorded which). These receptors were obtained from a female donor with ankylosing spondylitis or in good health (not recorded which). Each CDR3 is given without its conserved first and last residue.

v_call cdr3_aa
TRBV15 ATTTETMIKDTQY
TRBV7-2 ASSPEGRHHDTQY
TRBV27 ASRTRPDSEYGYT
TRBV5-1 ASSLVAAGTEAF
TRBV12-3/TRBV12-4 ASSSLQGVYEQY
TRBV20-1 SARDKTSGYEQY
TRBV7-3 ASSLDGGYGQF
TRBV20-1 SASSSGLALGAF
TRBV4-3 ASSQGDRGYSPLH
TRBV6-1 ASTSSILGTDTQY
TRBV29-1 SVEQGRSEQF
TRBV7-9 ASSLLAGVPNEQF
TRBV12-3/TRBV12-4 ASRGPRAPDYNEQF
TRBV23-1 ASSQSRSRVRPQH
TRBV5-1 ASSLVPRDRRVNTEAF
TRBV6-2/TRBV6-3 ASSSPHRGETQY
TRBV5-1 ASSHGTGDEQY
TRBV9 ASSVQVTGANVLT
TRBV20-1 SANGLAYEQY
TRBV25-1 ASSELPGSYQQY
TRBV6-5 ASSYPGAQETQY
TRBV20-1 SARDPAGKKVSYNEQF
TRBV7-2 ASSPIVIGELF
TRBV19 ASSGLAGGWGETQY
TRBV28 ASSPRTGIVPTDTQY
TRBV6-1 ASTSEGQVTDTQY
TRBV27 ASSLAGLNKETQY
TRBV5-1 ASSLVTSGGDTQY
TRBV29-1 SVTVAGRTTNEQF
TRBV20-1 SASTTSGIREQY
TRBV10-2 ASRERETGELF
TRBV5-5 ASSFSVWGNEQF
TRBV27 ASSPGGGLTYNEQF
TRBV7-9 ASSSVSGAYNEQF
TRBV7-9 ASSSYSRPMTEQF
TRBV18 ASSPSRETQH
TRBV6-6 ASRGQGIYEQY
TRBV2 ASYDRLGNEQF
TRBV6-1 ASSRLPPGYNEQF
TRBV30 AWSEDNTGELF
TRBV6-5 ASSYDRTTYGYT
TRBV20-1 SGSEPGYYEQY
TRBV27 ASSFWDRQETQY
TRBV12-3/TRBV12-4 ASTSTLNTGELF
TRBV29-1 SVRQVGTEAF
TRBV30 AWSLTREHNHEQF
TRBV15 ATSREVGETQY
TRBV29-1 SAMTGGVEKLF
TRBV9 ASARGNEQF
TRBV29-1 SVEEGNEQY
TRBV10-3 AISESGDYGYT
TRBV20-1 SALKVLEQY
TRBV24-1 ATSGTGGLDTQY
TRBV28 ASSTGTSGLPRYEQY
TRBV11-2 ASSLDPGGQPQH
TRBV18 ASSDTSGRLDEQY
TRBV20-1 SAREGKTEAF
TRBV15 ATSRDLGSGNGDTQY
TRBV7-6 ASSLLARESYEQY
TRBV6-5 ASSSQEGEPDTQY